The T cell receptor beta chain under discussion was sequenced for a study of T cells in Graves' hyperthyroidism and ophthalmopathy. The investigators amplified TCR beta CDR3 regions from RNA transcripts. The HTBI primer set was used in a first-round RT-PCR of the TCR CDR3. TCRdb recomputed calls from the multiplex PCR reads with MiXCR, one row per CDR3 protein. The sample records 490,000 or so distinct CDR3 sequences, 40% to 55% being singletons. The CDR3 loop spans 17 amino acids. Between the trimmed V and J ends, which lost 5 bases and 5 bases, there was a span of 25 bases. From germline, CDR1 is SGHAT and CDR2 FQNNGV.

This chain joins TRBV11-2 and TRBJ2-7; D is tentatively TRBD1 or TRBD2 (6 bases each). The sample was peripheral blood or thyroid tissue (not recorded which). This receptor was obtained from an adult woman with Graves' disease, either hyperthyroidism or ophthalmopathy (not recorded which). CDR3 sequence reads: CASSALSGGRFAHEQYF. For the CDR3, the DNA is TGTGCCAGCAGCGCACTGTCCGGGGGCCGATTTGCCCACGAGCAGTACTTC.